This entry is about one TCR beta chain. The germline gives CDR1 LNHDA, CDR2 SQIVND (reference sequence). The V gene end was trimmed by 4 bases and the J gene end by 3 bases; junction bases not matched to a gene: 3. The CDR3 consists of 13 residues. This entry belongs to a study of blood T cell repertoires in COVID-19. Using immunoSEQ multiplex PCR, the repertoire was profiled, and TCRdb retains in-frame clones only, with some absent. The sample lists 200,000 or so clones, almost 85% seen once, with approximately 5% in the top ten. The receptor was isolated from a woman in her 70s with active or convalescent COVID-19. The sequenced sample consisted of peripheral blood. V gene TRBV19 combines with J gene TRBJ2-7, with TRBD1 matching over 7 bases. DNA of the CDR3: TGTGCCAGTAGTAGCCGGACAGGCTACGAGCAGTACTTC. The encoded protein is CASSSRTGYEQYF.